This TCR beta chain is from a study of cytomegalovirus exposure and HLA in healthy donors. Primers: 60 Vbeta forward and 13 Jbeta reverse. Clones were read by immunoSEQ multiplex PCR, and TCRdb kept only the in-frame ones, dropping some. The table has more than 150,000 clones, around four fifths seen once. Notes on this clone: Its antigen is unknown.

The CDR3 contains 13 residues. Trimming shortened V by 4 bases and J by 5 bases, and 9 bases separated the two germline ends. The germline V gene encodes CDR1 MDHEN and CDR2 SYDVKM. Broader study findings: The study put under 200 TCR beta chains on its list as cytomegalovirus-associated. In a later analysis, at a false discovery rate of 0.05, 16,951 TCR beta sequences matched HLA alleles. The availability of immune exposure information extended only to CMV serostatus. Some V segments could not be told apart, so they were left out, TRBV6-2 and TRBV6-3 among them.

Sequenced: PBMCs. This sequence originates from a woman between 45 and 65 years old in good health and CMV-seropositive. J is TRBJ1-5 and V is TRBV28; D unresolved. CDR3 coding DNA: TGTGCCAGCAGTTCCCGGAGAGATCAGCCCCAGCATTTT. This sequence encodes CASSSRRDQPQHF.